These T cell receptor beta chains were read from a single sample in a study of blood T cell repertoires in COVID-19. Profiling relied on immunoSEQ multiplex PCR, and the TCRdb table lists in-frame clones only, not all of them. This table has around 150,000 clones, 88% appearing once. The sequenced sample consisted of peripheral blood. The source of these receptors is a man in his forties or fifties with active or convalescent COVID-19. Each CDR3 is given with its conserved first and last residue. Fields, in order: J gene, V gene, CDR3 protein.

TRBJ2-5,TRBV5-1,CATRDGGGPQETQYF
TRBJ2-5,TRBV6-5,CASSYSPWGGETQYF
TRBJ2-3,TRBV9,CASSEGGPRTDTQYF
TRBJ1-1,TRBV9,CASSPRQGDTEAFF
TRBJ2-7,TRBV4-1,CASSHLLRLSEEQYF
TRBJ2-5,TRBV12-3/TRBV12-4,CASSLGRSETQYF
TRBJ2-4,TRBV24-1,CATSDALNIQYF
TRBJ1-1,TRBV9,CASKMMANTEAFF
TRBJ2-7,TRBV18,CASSLDRVLPYEQYF
TRBJ1-2,TRBV4-3,CASSPGQGHGYTF
TRBJ2-1,TRBV15,CATSRDLAGVNEQFF
TRBJ2-3,TRBV18,CASSPKLTSGRTDTQYF
TRBJ2-2,TRBV28,CASSSGSGGVRELFF